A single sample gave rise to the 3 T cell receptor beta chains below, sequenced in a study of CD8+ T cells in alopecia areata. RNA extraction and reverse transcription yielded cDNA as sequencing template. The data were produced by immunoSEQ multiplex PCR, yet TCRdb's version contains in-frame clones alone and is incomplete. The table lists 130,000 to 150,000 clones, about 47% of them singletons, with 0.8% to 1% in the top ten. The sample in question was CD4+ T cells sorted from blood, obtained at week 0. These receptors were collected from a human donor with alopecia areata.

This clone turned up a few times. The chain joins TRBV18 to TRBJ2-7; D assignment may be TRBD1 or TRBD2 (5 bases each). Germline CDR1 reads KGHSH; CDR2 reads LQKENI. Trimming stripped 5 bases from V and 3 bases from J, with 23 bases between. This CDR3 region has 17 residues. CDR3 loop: CASSKGAPGSDIYEQYF. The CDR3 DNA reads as TGTGCCAGCTCAAAAGGGGCACCGGGGAGCGATATCTACGAGCAGTACTTC.

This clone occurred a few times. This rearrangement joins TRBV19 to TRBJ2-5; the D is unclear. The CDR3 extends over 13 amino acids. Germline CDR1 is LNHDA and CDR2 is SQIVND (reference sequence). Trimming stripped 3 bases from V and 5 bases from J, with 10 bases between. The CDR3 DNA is TGTGCCAGTAGTATCCGGCTGGGGGAGACCCAGTACTTC. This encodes CASSIRLGETQYF.

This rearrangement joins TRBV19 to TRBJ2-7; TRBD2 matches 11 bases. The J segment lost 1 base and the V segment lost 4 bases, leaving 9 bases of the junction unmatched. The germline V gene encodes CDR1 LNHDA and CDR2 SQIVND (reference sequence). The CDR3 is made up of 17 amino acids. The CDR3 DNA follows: TGTGCCAGTAGTAGGACCGGGACTAGCGGCCGTTCCTACGAGCAGTACTTC. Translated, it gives CASSRTGTSGRSYEQYF.